This T cell receptor (beta chain) was identified in a study of cytomegalovirus exposure and HLA in healthy donors (dated by TCRdb to about 2017). About the full investigation: The roughly 670 repertoires of the first cohort and the 95 to 150 validation repertoires were produced on the same platform, according to a later analysis. A separate validation cohort of 100 to 150 different subjects was used in addition to the 666-subject first cohort. The study aimed to test whether cataloging public T cell receptors could reveal signatures of past pathogen exposure. High-throughput TCR immunosequencing, statistical association of individual TCRs with disease status, and machine learning were combined to predict cytomegalovirus infection status.

The library was built by means of the immunoSEQ multiplex PCR assay. The source study handled its data this way. To diagnose cytomegalovirus status from the catalog of TCR beta chain sequences, a statistical classification framework was built. The clones in this table, taken by TCRdb from immuneACCESS, are in-frame only. Not every clone is retained; where verified, under half of the shortfall comes from an unresolved V gene, and the cause of the rest is unknown. The V and J calls and clone size are taken from that table; D and trimming were inferred from the DNA. This sample lists about 75,000 clones; over 80% were detected once. Less than 3% of the sample rests with the top ten. Separate from the approximately 700-subject first cohort, the validation cohort of 120 subjects was the group to which the donors belonged. The investigation overall reported the following: The validation cohort had no HLA typing available for a later analysis, so co-occurrence within that cohort was assessed over all 120 repertoires. According to the authors, the approach could potentially be generalized to other disease states and immunological phenotypes. A few of the identified cytomegalovirus-associated TCR beta chains were confirmed in vitro to be specific for cytomegalovirus antigens. A later analysis found that TCRs clustered in the first cohort also tended to co-occur in the 130 or so validation repertoires, with 94% of cluster scores above 0. Cytomegalovirus status was reported to be diagnosed by the classifier with high specificity and sensitivity in both the original and validation cohorts. The study listed over 150 TCR beta chains as associated with cytomegalovirus. Most TCR sequences were observed very rarely across donors, whereas some public TCRs were present in many individuals.

As to this clone: Its antigen specificity is not known. No per-base quality is available; no much larger clone lies one base away.

Sequencing was done on a sample of PBMCs. This TCR came from a man aged 30 to 45 in good health and CMV-seronegative.

CDR3 sequence: CASRLGQGGEGYTF. In nucleotide form, the sequence is TGTGCCAGCAGATTGGGACAGGGGGGAGAGGGCTACACCTTC. The rearrangement combines TRBV6-5 with TRBJ1-2, and 11 junction bases match TRBD1. V has 6 bases trimmed and J has 8 bases trimmed; junction bases matching no gene number 8. Reading the germline V gene gives CDR1 MNHEY and CDR2 SVGAGI. The CDR3 goes from the cysteine to the phenylalanine over 14 residues. Of the read, only the CDR3 DNA is kept; its 42 bases are in frame from base 1.